This is a list of T cell receptor beta chains from one sample in a study of shared clonotypes between healthy human individuals. Assay used: immunoSEQ multiplex PCR; TCRdb lists only in-frame clones, some missing. The table lists over 950,000 clones, 70% to 85% of them singletons. The sample taken for sequencing was memory CD4+ T cells from PBMCs. The receptors shown here come from a man younger than 35 in good health. Some clones in this sample may be carry-over from other donors' samples. Both conserved end residues are part of each CDR3. D genes are given only for firm matches. Size values are once, few and many counts, or a class for expanded clones, and some rows have none.

TRBJ2-1 | 15 | TRBV6-5 | - | - | TGTGCCAGCAGTTATCGGAGGGGGCTGGCCAATGAGCAGTTCTTC | CASSYRRGLANEQFF
TRBJ1-4 | 18 | TRBV19 | TRBD1 | - | TGTGCCAGTAGTTTTCGACAGGGTGGTCCTGCAACTAATGAAAAACTGTTTTTT | CASSFRQGGPATNEKLFF
TRBJ1-3 | 13 | TRBV30 | - | few | TGTGCCTGGAGTAAGCAGAGAGGAAACACCATATATTTT | CAWSKQRGNTIYF
TRBJ2-7 | 15 | TRBV7-3 | TRBD2 | - | TGTGCCAGCAGTCTAACGGGGGGATTCATATACGAGCAGTACTTC | CASSLTGGFIYEQYF
TRBJ2-1 | 14 | TRBV5-1 | - | - | TGCGCCAGCAGCGTATACTATGGTTACAATGAGCAGTTCTTC | CASSVYYGYNEQFF
TRBJ2-2 | 15 | TRBV18 | TRBD1 | once | TGTGCCAGCTCACCCCGACAGGGGCGGACCGGGGAGCTGTTTTTT | CASSPRQGRTGELFF
TRBJ1-5 | 16 | TRBV28 | - | - | TGTGCCAGCAGTCCCCACCTCGGGGAGGTCAATCAGCCCCAGCATTTT | CASSPHLGEVNQPQHF
TRBJ2-7 | 15 | TRBV5-1 | - | - | TGCGCCAGCAGCTACAACGGGCCATCATTCTACGAGCAGTACTTC | CASSYNGPSFYEQYF
TRBJ1-5 | 13 | TRBV6-6 | - | once | TGTGCCAGCAGTTACTCGCTGAATCAGCCCCAGCATTTT | CASSYSLNQPQHF
TRBJ2-1 | 16 | TRBV11-2 | TRBD2 | - | TGTGCCAGCAGTCGTTTGGGCGGGAGGAGCTACAATGAGCAGTTCTTC | CASSRLGGRSYNEQFF
TRBJ2-7 | 16 | TRBV5-8 | TRBD1 | few | TGTGCCAGCAGCTCCCCGGGACAGGGGTCCACCTACGAGCAGTACTTC | CASSSPGQGSTYEQYF
TRBJ1-2 | 13 | TRBV7-9 | TRBD1 | - | TGTGCCAGCAGCCCAGAGGGGGCGATAGGCTACACCTTC | CASSPEGAIGYTF
TRBJ2-1 | 15 | TRBV5-1 | TRBD2 | - | TGCGCCAGCAGCTTATACCAGCGGGAATGGGATGAGCAGTTCTTC | CASSLYQREWDEQFF
TRBJ2-3 | 14 | TRBV28 | TRBD2 | - | TGTGCCACCGGGACTAGCGGAGCCCGGGATACGCAGTATTTT | CATGTSGARDTQYF
TRBJ1-4 | 17 | TRBV5-1 | TRBD1 | - | TGCGCCAGCAGCTTGGGGACAGGGCTTTCAACTAATGAAAAACTGTTTTTT | CASSLGTGLSTNEKLFF
TRBJ2-2 | 16 | TRBV9 | - | few | TGTGCCAGCAGCGTAGTCGGGGGGCGCAGAACCGGGGAGCTGTTTTTT | CASSVVGGRRTGELFF
TRBJ2-3 | 17 | TRBV5-1 | TRBD2 | - | TGCGCCAGCAGTTCCGGGACTAGCGGTTATAGCACAGATACGCAGTATTTT | CASSSGTSGYSTDTQYF
TRBJ2-5 | 16 | TRBV2 | - | - | TGTGCCAGCAGCGCGCTAGGGTTTGGGTCTGGGGAGACCCAGTACTTC | CASSALGFGSGETQYF
TRBJ2-5 | 16 | TRBV5-1 | - | - | TGCGCCAGCAGCTTGGAGTATACGGGACTCAAAGAGACCCAGTACTTC | CASSLEYTGLKETQYF